The 24 T cell receptor beta chains below were found in one sample sequenced in a study of vaccination and CD4 T cells after COVID-19. The Oncomine TCR Beta short-read assay generated sequence data from the DNA of cultured CD4+ T cells. TCRdb itself ran the PCR reads through MiXCR, one entry per CDR3 protein. The sample lists 10,000 to 15,000 distinct CDR3 sequences, roughly 48% occurring once. Treatment described: approximately nine-day PBMC culture with coronavirus spike peptide pools or control peptides (ViraFEST assay). Their target antigens are unknown. The sequenced material came from CD4+ T cells from blood, cultured in vitro. The receptor source for this set is a human donor who had recovered from COVID-19.

This clonotype was counted between two and nine times. The chain couples TRBV20-1 to TRBJ1-2; D unresolved. V was pared by 1 base and J by 7 bases, with 13 bases between. CDR3 length equals 13 residues. CDR1 is DFQATT, CDR2 SNEGSKA, per germline (reference sequence). Here the CDR3 DNA reads TGCAGTGCTAGAGTATCTCGGGTTGTTGGCTACACCTTC. Protein: CSARVSRVVGYTF.

The genes are TRBV5-1 and TRBJ1-1; tentative D call: TRBD1 (6 bases). The CDR3 is made up of 16 amino acids. The germline V and J ends were trimmed by 0 bases and 1 base, with 13 bases remaining between them. Germline assignment: CDR1 SGHRS and CDR2 YFSETQ. The CDR3 is CASSLDPRGQNTEAFF. The CDR3 DNA sequence: TGCGCCAGCAGCTTGGATCCCCGGGGGCAGAACACTGAAGCTTTCTTT.

V and J are TRBV6-1 and TRBJ1-3; D gene ambiguous. This CDR3 is built from 14 residues. V was clipped by 3 bases and J by 0 bases, with 6 bases between them. CDR1 and CDR2 (germline): MNHNS, SASEGT. The DNA of the CDR3 is TGTGCCAGCAGTGAGTTGGCCTCTGGAAACACCATATATTTT. Its translation: CASSELASGNTIYF.

This clonotype has only a few counts. The J gene is TRBJ1-2, the V gene TRBV28; TRBD1 agrees at 7 bases. The CDR3 consists of 16 residues. V dropped 1 base and J dropped 5; count of bases not matched to a gene: 10. From germline, CDR1 is MDHEN and CDR2 SYDVKM. CDR3 nucleotides: TGTGCCAGCAGTTTATCCGGGACAGCAAAAAAGTATGGCTACACCTTC. The encoded protein is CASSLSGTAKKYGYTF.

The chain joins TRBV20-1 to TRBJ1-5; D not certain. The CDR3 has 14 amino acids. The germline gives CDR1 DFQATT, CDR2 SNEGSKA (reference sequence). V was cut by 1 base and J by 12 bases, with 19 bases left in between. CDR3 protein: CSARAQGPSGLQHF. CDR3 sequence (DNA): TGCAGTGCTAGAGCCCAAGGACCCTCCGGGCTCCAGCATTTT.

The V call is TRBV28, the J call TRBJ1-5; D unresolved. Trimming took off 7 bases at V and 7 bases at J, with 14 bases between the two ends. From germline, CDR1 is MDHEN and CDR2 SYDVKM. This CDR3 is built from 13 residues. As DNA, the CDR3 is TGTGCCAGCACCCAAGGGTCCCGCCAGCCCCAGCATTTT. Translation: CASTQGSRQPQHF.

By share, this clonotype ranks as medium-sized. This chain joins TRBV7-2 and TRBJ2-5; no clear D gene. The germline CDR1 and CDR2 sequences are SGHTA and FQGNSA. This CDR3 has 12 residues. The ends were cut back, 5 bases at V and 5 bases at J, with 9 bases in the middle. CDR3 sequence reads: CASSPYGETQYF. DNA for the CDR3: TGTGCCAGCAGCCCCTATGGGGAGACCCAGTACTTC.

J is TRBJ2-2 and V is TRBV5-8; 7 bases match TRBD1. Germline V gives CDR1 SGHTS, CDR2 YDEGEE. With V trimmed by 2 bases and J by 3 bases, 4 bases remained unmatched. The CDR3 sequence is 15 residues long. The CDR3 is CASSFTGVYTGELFF. The CDR3 coding sequence is TGTGCCAGCAGCTTTACAGGGGTCTACACCGGGGAGCTGTTTTTT.

Only one count was recorded for this clonotype. This chain connects TRBV19 to TRBJ2-2; TRBD2 matches at 15 bases. V shed 6 bases, J shed 2 bases, and the junction held 4 bases outside the gene matches. Germline V gene sequence: CDR1 LNHDA, CDR2 SQIVND (reference sequence). The CDR3 extends over 17 amino acids. CDR3 loop: CASSGLAGGPNTGELFF. CDR3 DNA sequence: TGTGCCAGTAGCGGACTAGCGGGAGGGCCTAACACCGGGGAGCTGTTTTTT.

The V and J genes are TRBV27 and TRBJ1-5, with D unresolved. V gave up 2 bases and J gave up 1 base, with 6 bases separating them. The CDR3 has 14 amino acids. In germline, CDR1 is MNHEY, CDR2 SMNVEV (reference sequence). The CDR3 DNA reads as TGTGCCAGCAGTTTAAGTCGGAGCAATCAGCCCCAGCATTTT. Translated, it gives CASSLSRSNQPQHF.

The rearrangement joins TRBV28 to TRBJ1-6; no clear D. Germline loops: CDR1 MDHEN, CDR2 SYDVKM. V lost 6 bases and J lost 17, with 20 bases in between. CDR3 length: 13 residues. DNA of the CDR3: TGTGCCAGCAGGGGGTCTAAACTTCCTACTTTCCACTTT. It is translated as CASRGSKLPTFHF. Full variable domain (outside the CDR3, taken from reference TRBV28 and TRBJ1-6): DVKVTQSSRYLVKRTGEKVFLECVQDMDHENMFWYRQDPGLGLRLIYFSYDVKMKEKGDIPEGYSVSREKKERFSLILESASTNQTSMYLCASRGSKLPTFHFGNGTRLTVT.

The genes are TRBV5-6 and TRBJ2-3, with 16 bases matching TRBD2. The CDR3 runs to 18 residues. V lost 4 bases and J lost 0; bases outside the gene matches: 5. Germline CDR1 SGHDT, CDR2 YYEEEE. CDR3 sequence (DNA): TGTGCCAGCAGCCCAGGGACTAGCGGGAGGGCCAGCACAGATACGCAGTATTTT. Translating gives CASSPGTSGRASTDTQYF.

V gene TRBV19 combines with J gene TRBJ1-1; D is ambiguous. CDR3 length: 15 amino acids. V lost 5 bases, J lost 10 bases, and 23 bases lay in between. The germline CDR1 and CDR2 sequences are LNHDA and SQIVND (reference sequence). CDR3 bases: TGTGCCAGTAGTTCCGCTAACGAGGGCCTACCGGGAGCTTTCTTT. Translating gives CASSSANEGLPGAFF.

The rearrangement joins TRBV19 to TRBJ1-5; no clear D gene. The CDR3 has 15 residues. Deletions cut 2 bases from V and 4 bases from J, with 12 bases between. Germline V gives CDR1 LNHDA, CDR2 SQIVND (reference sequence). CDR3 nucleotides: TGTGCCAGTAGTATAACTGTGAGGGCTAATCAGCCCCAGCATTTT. Its protein is CASSITVRANQPQHF. The complete variable domain, with remaining parts taken from reference TRBV19 and TRBJ1-5, reads DGGITQSPKYLFRKEGQNVTLSCEQNLNHDAMYWYRQDPGQGLRLIYYSQIVNDFQKGDIAEGYSVSREKKESFPLTVTSAQKNPTAFYLCASSITVRANQPQHFGDGTRLSIL.

This chain joins TRBV7-2 and TRBJ2-7; 7 bases fit TRBD1. The CDR3 contains 17 residues. Germline V lookup: CDR1 SGHTA, CDR2 FQGNSA. J was trimmed by 2 bases and V by 4 bases; bases with no gene match: 14. CDR3 in DNA: TGTGCCAGCAGCTACGTAAAATCCGGGACAGTACCCTACGAGCAGTACTTC. Amino acid sequence: CASSYVKSGTVPYEQYF.

In its sample, this clonotype was seen a few times. This chain connects TRBV6-1 to TRBJ1-3; no definite D call. V lost 6 bases, J lost 4 bases, and 16 bases lay in between. The CDR3 is 15 amino acids. Germline CDR1 is MNHNS and CDR2 is SASEGT. The CDR3 bases are TGTGCCAGCAGCTCCACTCGGGCAGCCGGAAACACCATATATTTT. Translating it yields CASSSTRAAGNTIYF.

The chain combines TRBV11-3 with TRBJ2-5, with D hard to call. Germline V gene lookup returns CDR1 SGHNT and CDR2 YENEEA. V lost 0 bases and J lost 4, with 12 bases in between. This CDR3 has 15 amino acids. Here the CDR3 DNA reads TGTGCCAGCAGCTTAGATCCCGGGCAGCCAGAGACCCAGTACTTC. Residues: CASSLDPGQPETQYF.

The chain has TRBV6-5 and TRBJ1-4; no definite D call. The CDR3 consists of 15 residues. Deletions cut 0 bases from V and 5 bases from J, with 10 bases between. Germline CDR1 is MNHEY and CDR2 is SVGAGI. CDR3 DNA sequence: TGTGCCAGCAGTTACTCACGGCAGAGGAATGAAAAACTGTTTTTT. The encoded protein is CASSYSRQRNEKLFF.

There are a few counts of this clonotype. The rearrangement joins TRBV27 to TRBJ1-6; 7 nucleotides agree with TRBD1. J gave up 6 bases and V 5 bases, and 4 bases lay outside the gene matches. The CDR3 totals 14 residues. Germline V gene data show CDR1 as MNHEY and CDR2 as SMNVEV (reference sequence). The chain's CDR3 is CASSSRGANSPLHF. For the CDR3, the DNA is TGTGCCAGCAGTAGCAGGGGGGCTAATTCACCCCTCCACTTT.

CDR3 nucleotides: TGTGCCACCAGTGATTTAAGCGAGCAGTACTTC. Its translation is CATSDLSEQYF. The chain combines TRBV24-1 with TRBJ2-7; D gene uncertain. Germline V CDR1 and CDR2: KGHDR, SFDVKD. This CDR3 spans 11 amino acids. V lost 1 base, J lost 6 bases, and 3 bases lay in between.

This chain connects TRBV12-3 or TRBV12-4 to TRBJ2-1; TRBD2 agrees at 11 bases. The CDR3 has 17 amino acids. The junction had 9 bases not matched to a gene; V was cut back by 6 bases and J by 2 bases. The chain's CDR3 is CASSSRTSGYPYNEQFF. Written as DNA, the CDR3 is TGTGCCAGCAGCTCCCGGACTAGCGGGTACCCCTACAATGAGCAGTTCTTC.

V usage is TRBV18 and J usage is TRBJ2-7, with a possible D match to TRBD1 (6 bases). The ends were cut back, 5 bases at V and 3 bases at J, with 17 bases in the middle. The CDR3 spans 15 residues. Looked up from germline, CDR1 is KGHSH and CDR2 is LQKENI. CDR3 nucleotide sequence: TGTGCCAGCTCAACCTTTACCCCAGGGGTCTACGAGCAGTACTTC. Residues: CASSTFTPGVYEQYF.

This clonotype was counted a few times. The gene calls are TRBV24-1 and TRBJ1-1; no reliable D call. With 0 bases removed from V and 1 base from J, the gap between germline ends came to 11 bases. The CDR3 loop spans 16 amino acids. Looked up from germline, CDR1 is KGHDR and CDR2 is SFDVKD. CDR3 residues: CATSDLRRHWNTEAFF. For the CDR3, the DNA is TGTGCCACCAGTGATTTGCGACGACACTGGAACACTGAAGCTTTCTTT.

In DNA form, the CDR3 reads TGTGCCAGCAGCTACAGACTAGCGGGAAACCAAGAGACCCAGTACTTC. Protein product: CASSYRLAGNQETQYF. The chain employs TRBV7-9 and TRBJ2-5; 11 nucleotides agree with TRBD2. V lost 4 bases, J lost 0 bases, and 4 bases stayed unmatched. The germline CDR1 and CDR2 sequences are SEHNR and FQNEAQ (reference sequence). This CDR3 is 16 amino acids long. The entire variable domain, with the rest obtained from reference TRBV7-9 and TRBJ2-5, is as follows: DTGVSQNPRHKITKRGQNVTFRCDPISEHNRLYWYRQTLGQGPEFLTYFQNEAQLEKSRLLSDRFSAERPKGSFSTLEIQRTEQGDSAMYLCASSYRLAGNQETQYFGPGTRLLVL.